Detailed here is one T cell receptor (beta chain). This table comes from immunoSEQ multiplex PCR, and its TCRdb copy is limited to in-frame clones, with some not included. The sample lists fewer than 200,000 clones, approximately 80% occurring once. This CDR3 comprises 14 residues. Germline lookup yields CDR1 ENHRY and CDR2 SYGVKD. Trimming cost V 1 base and J 0 bases, with 6 bases left between them. The data derive from a study of blood T cell repertoires in COVID-19. Study-level information: Spain, Italy and the United States supplied samples that represented acute and convalescent COVID-19. Sources were T cells, B-cell-depleted T cells, or PBMCs; the material itself was cDNA or gDNA.

Specimen: PBMCs or T cells enriched from blood (not recorded which). V and J are TRBV10-3 and TRBJ1-1; perhaps TRBD1 as D (5 bases). The origin of this receptor is a man aged 50-60 years who had recovered from COVID-19. Here the CDR3 DNA reads TGTGCCATCAGTGAGTACAGGATGAACACTGAAGCTTTCTTT. It yields the protein CAISEYRMNTEAFF.